These T cell receptor beta chains were read from a single sample in a study of blood T cells in healthy people across ages. TCRdb re-called the 5' RACE reads with MiXCR, one entry per CDR3 protein. The sample contains fewer than 2 million distinct CDR3 sequences, roughly two fifths of which appear only once. The sequenced material came from blood. All receptors derive from a human donor in good health. Each CDR3 is given with its conserved first and last residue.

J: -; V: TRBV29-1; CDR3: CSVQTGLAGLGGTQYF
J: TRBJ2-7; V: TRBV29-1; CDR3: CSVRGTGVYEQYF
J: TRBJ1-2; V: TRBV5-6; CDR3: CASSLGQAWGYTF
J: TRBJ2-4; V: TRBV12-3/TRBV12-4; CDR3: CASSLYSGVKNIQYF
J: TRBJ2-1; V: TRBV7-8; CDR3: CASSGGVGGVSYNEQFF
J: TRBJ1-2; V: TRBV4-2; CDR3: CASSQAGGLGYGYTF
J: TRBJ2-4; V: TRBV7-2; CDR3: CASSLGLGTGTYGQYF
J: TRBJ1-2; V: TRBV6-2/TRBV6-3; CDR3: CASSLLKGVSGYTF
J: TRBJ1-2; V: TRBV24-1; CDR3: CATSEPGSNYGYTF
J: TRBJ2-6; V: TRBV11-2; CDR3: CASSFMGANVLTF
J: TRBJ1-2; V: TRBV4-3; CDR3: CASSRSSRTYGYTF
J: TRBJ1-1; V: TRBV12-3/TRBV12-4; CDR3: CASISGERVKAFF
J: TRBJ2-1; V: TRBV6-6; CDR3: CASSRSAVSSYNEQFF
J: TRBJ2-5; V: TRBV28; CDR3: CASSSSNRETQYF
J: TRBJ2-7; V: TRBV9; CDR3: CAFRPQREQYF
J: TRBJ2-1; V: TRBV27; CDR3: CASVLAGGLGEQFF
J: TRBJ1-2; V: TRBV10-2; CDR3: CASSDALTAGHNYGYTF
J: TRBJ1-1; V: TRBV15; CDR3: CATRETGALNTEAFF
J: TRBJ2-3; V: TRBV20-1; CDR3: CSASQALGTDTQYF
J: -; V: TRBV27; CDR3: CASSLSWLYEQYF
J: TRBJ2-1; V: TRBV29-1; CDR3: CSVDLLRGEQFF
J: TRBJ1-4; V: TRBV5-1; CDR3: CASSERTGEKLFF
J: TRBJ2-1; V: TRBV7-2; CDR3: CASRRAADGSYEQFF
J: TRBJ2-2; V: TRBV4-3; CDR3: CASSQEAAGTGVTGELFF
J: TRBJ2-2; V: TRBV12-3/TRBV12-4; CDR3: CASSRQGFVGELFF
J: TRBJ2-3; V: TRBV5-1; CDR3: CASSLGAGGAGDTQYF
J: TRBJ2-1; V: TRBV29-1; CDR3: CSVELAGGSSYNEQFF
J: TRBJ1-2; V: TRBV2; CDR3: CASRLGLGWENYGYTF
J: TRBJ2-4; V: TRBV3-1; CDR3: CASSTIGLAASLRAKNIQYF
J: TRBJ2-1; V: TRBV27; CDR3: CASSLGLWSTYNEQFF
J: TRBJ2-3; V: TRBV12-3/TRBV12-4; CDR3: CASSPDTSMGPQYF